A selection of T cell receptor beta chains follows, all from one sample in a study of ipilimumab plus nivolumab after autologous stem cell transplantation. Data came from immunoSEQ multiplex PCR; TCRdb stores just in-frame clones and leaves some out. This sample yields about 20,000 clones, of which over 65% are seen a single time; 23% belongs to the top ten. Sequencing used PBMCs, obtained in a trial of ipilimumab plus nivolumab as post-transplant consolidation. The receptor set was obtained from a male donor with diffuse large B-cell lymphoma. Both conserved end residues are part of each CDR3. Each record gives: CDR3 protein, V gene.

CDR3: CASRLGAARDYGYTF; V: TRBV5-1
CDR3: CASSMDSGGSGYGYTF; V: TRBV7-9
CDR3: CASRFKGATEAFF; V: TRBV7-9
CDR3: CASSFHNPNEQFF; V: TRBV7-6
CDR3: CATSPSGGGETQYF; V: TRBV5-1
CDR3: CASSFLNPASYEQYF; V: TRBV6-6
CDR3: CASSPDSTDTQYF; V: TRBV5-1
CDR3: CASSQDRLGNTGELFF; V: TRBV11-3
CDR3: CASNLAFVDTQYF; V: TRBV2
CDR3: CSVEGRSTDTQYF; V: TRBV29-1
CDR3: CAIRPGGMRQETQYF; V: TRBV10-3
CDR3: CAISESTQKTGELFF; V: TRBV10-3
CDR3: CASSERRGSYNEQFF; V: TRBV2
CDR3: CAWSGGLEQPQHF; V: TRBV30